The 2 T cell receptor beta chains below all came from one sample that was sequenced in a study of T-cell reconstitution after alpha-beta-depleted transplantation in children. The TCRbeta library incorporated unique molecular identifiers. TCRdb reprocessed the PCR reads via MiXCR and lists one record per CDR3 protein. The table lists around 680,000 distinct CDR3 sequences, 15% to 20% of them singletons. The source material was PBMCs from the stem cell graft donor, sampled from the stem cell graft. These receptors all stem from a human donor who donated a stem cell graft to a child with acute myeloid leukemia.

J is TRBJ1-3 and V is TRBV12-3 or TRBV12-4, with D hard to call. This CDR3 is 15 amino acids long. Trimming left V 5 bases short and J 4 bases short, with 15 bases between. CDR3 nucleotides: TGTGCCAGCAGTACCGACCTCTACGGGGGAAACACCATATATTTT. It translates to CASSTDLYGGNTIYF.

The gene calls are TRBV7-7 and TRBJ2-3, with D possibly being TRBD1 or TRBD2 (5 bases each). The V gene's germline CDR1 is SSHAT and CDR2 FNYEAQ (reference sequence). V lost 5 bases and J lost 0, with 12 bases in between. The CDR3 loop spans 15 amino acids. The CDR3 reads CASSVNGASTDTQYF. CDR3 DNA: TGTGCCAGCAGCGTCAACGGGGCCAGCACAGATACGCAGTATTTT.